This T cell receptor (beta chain) was obtained from a study of T cell repertoires in cytomegalovirus infection. This clonotype appeared a few times. The target antigen is unknown. One entry per CDR3 protein, called by TCRdb with MiXCR from the reads. This table has roughly 80,000 distinct CDR3 sequences, 24% appearing once. This clonotype was sampled from a human donor in good health (CMV status not recorded). Some clones in this sample may be carry-over from other donors' samples. Sample: CD8+ T cells from cultured PBMCs, taken from culture after CMV antigen stimulation.

The CDR3 DNA follows: TGTGCCAGCAGTTTTGGGGGCGGGACAGATACGCAGTATTTT. Translation gives CASSFGGGTDTQYF. The V and J genes are TRBV27 and TRBJ2-3; tentative D call: TRBD1 (6 bases). Germline V gene lookup returns CDR1 MNHEY and CDR2 SMNVEV (reference sequence). V shed 3 bases and J shed 3 bases, with 10 bases lying between them. The CDR3 contains 14 residues.